This TCR beta chain was sequenced for a study of T-cell memory formation after mild COVID-19. From the 5' RACE reads, TCRdb called clonotypes with MiXCR, one entry per CDR3 protein. The repertoire includes 550,000 to 650,000 distinct CDR3 sequences, approximately 15% of them detected once, and roughly 7.7% sits in the top ten. The study's findings and limits: Contracting clones, day 15 to 85, had balanced CD4/CD8, and later expanders favored CD4+.

As concerns this clonotype: Its antigen is not identified.

V lost 5 bases, J lost 10 bases, and 10 bases stayed unmatched. The CDR3 extends over 13 amino acids. CDR1 SEHNR and CDR2 FQNEAQ come from the germline V gene (reference sequence). This chain joins TRBV7-9 and TRBJ1-2; TRBD1 matches 7 bases. The sample comprised PBMCs or a T cell subset sorted from them (not recorded which). The TCR was taken from an adult woman who had mild COVID-19 (a few samples of this study predate the infection). Cell type and time point are not known. CDR3 coding DNA: TGTGCCAGCAGCCCCAAGGGGGCGGATCCCTACACCTTC. Its translation is CASSPKGADPYTF.